Detailed here is one T cell receptor (beta chain). Its matching antigen is unknown. This sample was included in a study of T cell responses to AZD1222 COVID-19 vaccine. Notes on the study in general: Every sample of the repertoires postdated the peak T cell response. A mostly white British donor set with more females was recruited, and clonal diversity was possibly underestimated.

This CDR3 contains 15 residues. V was clipped by 0 bases and J by 10 bases; unmatched bases: 8. Germline V CDR1 and CDR2: SGDLS, YYNGEE. Sequencing was performed with immunoSEQ multiplex PCR; in TCRdb, only in-frame clones are kept and a portion is missing. Among under 200,000 clones listed, approximately 92% were seen once. The genes are TRBV9 and TRBJ2-1; 9 bases are a match to TRBD1. The sequencing used peripheral blood, collected 28 days after the second dose of the MenACWY control vaccine. The TCR comes from an adult who received the MenACWY meningococcal vaccine as a control. The CDR3 bases are TGTGCCAGCAGCGTAGTAGGGACAGGGATCGGAGAGCAGTTCTTC. It yields the protein CASSVVGTGIGEQFF.